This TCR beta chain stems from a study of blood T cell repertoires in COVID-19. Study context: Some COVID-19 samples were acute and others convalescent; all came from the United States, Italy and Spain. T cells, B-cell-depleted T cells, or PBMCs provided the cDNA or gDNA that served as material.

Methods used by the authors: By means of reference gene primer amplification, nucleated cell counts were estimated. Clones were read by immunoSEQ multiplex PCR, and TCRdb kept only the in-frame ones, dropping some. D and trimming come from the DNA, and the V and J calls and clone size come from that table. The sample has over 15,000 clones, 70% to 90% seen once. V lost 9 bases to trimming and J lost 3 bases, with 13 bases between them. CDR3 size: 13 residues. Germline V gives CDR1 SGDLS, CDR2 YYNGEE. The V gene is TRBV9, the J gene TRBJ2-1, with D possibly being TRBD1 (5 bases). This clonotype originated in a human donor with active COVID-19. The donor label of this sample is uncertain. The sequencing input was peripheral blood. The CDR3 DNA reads TGTGCCACAGGAAACAGGCTCTACAATGAGCAGTTCTTC. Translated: CATGNRLYNEQFF.